These 8 T cell receptor beta chains originate from one sample sequenced in a study of T cell clonality in common variable immunodeficiency. Overall study results and limits: In common variable immunodeficiency, TCR beta chains reportedly carried fewer deletions and N-nucleotide insertions.

Their cognate antigens are unknown. Here immunoSEQ multiplex PCR was the method, and the copy in TCRdb shows in-frame clones only, minus some. Recorded here are tens of thousands of clones, with no singletons, and the ten leading clones hold around 3%. Material: peripheral blood mononuclear cells. All receptors derive from a human donor with common variable immunodeficiency.

Of note for this clone: The CDR3 is cut off 3 residues early in the read; its end comes from the germline J gene. V is TRBV18 and J is TRBJ2-2, with D possibly TRBD1 on 6 matching bases. CDR1 KGHSH and CDR2 LQKENI come from the germline V gene. The CDR3 length is 17 residues. V shed 2 bases and J shed 1 base, with 14 bases lying between them. CDR3 loop: CASSPATGGQNTGELFF. The sequenced CDR3 bases are TGTGCCAGCTCACCAGCGACAGGAGGCCAGAACACCGGGGAG.

This clone has just a few counts. The DNA ends 3 residues before the CDR3 does, and the rest of the CDR3 is filled in from the germline J gene. V gene TRBV2 combines with J gene TRBJ2-4; D possibly corresponds to TRBD2 (6 bases). With 8 bases removed from V and 0 bases from J, the gap between germline ends came to 11 bases. CDR3 length: 14 residues. Germline CDR1 and CDR2: SNHLY and FYNNEI. The CDR3 is CASPGGLAKNIQYF. CDR3 bases read: TGTGCCAGCCCTGGGGGACTAGCCAAAAACATT.

This clone has a count of ten or more. The read stops 3 residues short of the end of the CDR3; the missing end is completed from the germline J gene. V is TRBV20-1 and J is TRBJ2-3; 12 nucleotides line up with TRBD2. With V trimmed by 3 bases and J by 0 bases, 7 bases remained unmatched. This CDR3 is built from 17 residues. Germline assignment: CDR1 DFQATT and CDR2 SNEGSKA (reference sequence). CDR3 sequence reads: CSASPAGLAGSTDTQYF. The sequenced CDR3 bases are TGCAGTGCTAGTCCCGCCGGACTAGCGGGAAGCACAGATACG.

This clone was seen ten or more times. From the germline J gene comes the end of the CDR3, since the read stops 3 residues before it. This sequence joins TRBV10-3 and TRBJ1-5; TRBD1 is a possible D gene (6 bases). The CDR3 has 14 residues. The germline CDR1 and CDR2 sequences are ENHRY and SYGVKD. Trimming left V 6 bases short and J 2 bases short, with 11 bases between. CDR3 bases read: TGTGCCATCAGGGCGGACAGTGGCAATCAGCCC. As protein: CAIRADSGNQP. The complete CDR3 protein is CAIRADSGNQPQHF.

This clone came up many times. The sequence runs out 3 residues before the end of the CDR3; the remainder is reconstructed from the germline J gene. The rearrangement joins TRBV5-1 to TRBJ2-5, with TRBD1 identical over 12 bases. CDR3 length equals 15 residues. The germline V gene encodes CDR1 SGHRS and CDR2 YFSETQ. J lost 5 bases, V lost 4 bases, and 6 bases had no gene match. The part of the CDR3 DNA that was read is TGCGCCAGCAGCCCGGGACAGGGGGCTGTGGAGACC. Translated: CASSPGQGAVET. The CDR3, in full, reads CASSPGQGAVETQYF.

This clone occurred many times. Read coverage stops 3 residues before the CDR3 terminus; the germline J gene supplies the remainder. The rearrangement uses TRBV6-1 and TRBJ2-1, with 8 bases identical to TRBD2. CDR3 length: 16 amino acids. Per germline, CDR1 MNHNS and CDR2 SASEGT. Losses at the gene ends were 1 base for V and 9 bases for J; bases not matched to a gene: 11. CDR3 sequence reads: CASSEVGTRGFLEQFF. The sequenced part of the CDR3 DNA is TGTGCCAGCAGTGAAGTCGGGACTAGAGGGTTCCTTGAG.

Ten or more counts support this clone. The missing CDR3 end, 3 residues past where the read stops, is filled in from the germline J gene. The chain is built from TRBV5-1 and TRBJ2-7, with 7 bases that match TRBD1. Trimming cost V 0 bases and J 3 bases; bases outside gene matches: 6. The CDR3 covers 15 residues. Germline V gene data show CDR1 as SGHRS and CDR2 as YFSETQ. The part of the CDR3 DNA that was read is TGCGCCAGCAGCTTGGCTCAAGGACAGGTCTACGAG. This translates into CASSLAQGQVYE. The whole CDR3 sequence reads CASSLAQGQVYEQYF.

There are many counts of this clone. CDR3: CASSRGQGEVNTEAFF. The CDR3 bases that were read are TGTGCCAGCTCACGGGGACAGGGAGAAGTGAACACTGAA. The chain has TRBV18 and TRBJ1-1, with 9 bases aligning to TRBD1. The read falls 3 residues short of the CDR3 end, and the missing part is taken from the germline J gene. This CDR3 region has 16 residues. Per germline, CDR1 KGHSH and CDR2 LQKENI. V shed 4 bases, J shed 0 bases, and the junction held 6 bases outside the gene matches.